This is a list of T cell receptor beta chains from one sample in a study of blood T cell repertoires in COVID-19. Profiling relied on immunoSEQ multiplex PCR, and the TCRdb table lists in-frame clones only, not all of them. In the table there are 200,000 to 250,000 clones, more than 80% of which are singletons. Sequenced: PBMCs or T cells enriched from blood (not recorded which). The receptors were gathered from a man aged 45-60 years who had been exposed to COVID-19. The CDR3 runs from the conserved cysteine through the conserved F or W. The order of the fields is D gene, V gene, clone size, J gene, CDR3 protein, CDR3 DNA. A D gene is named only where the DNA matches it firmly. The listing skips clone size in some rows; elsewhere it reads once, few, many or a size class.

TRBD1,TRBV29-1,.,TRBJ1-1,CSGRRTGGAFF,TGCAGCGGACGACGGACAGGGGGGGCTTTCTTT
.,TRBV5-1,.,TRBJ2-2,CASSPRTADTGELFF,TGCGCCAGCAGCCCGCGGACAGCGGACACCGGGGAGCTGTTTTTT
.,TRBV9,few,TRBJ2-1,CASENSGNTEQFF,TGTGCCAGTGAAAACAGCGGCAACACTGAGCAGTTCTTC
.,TRBV6-2/TRBV6-3,many,TRBJ1-3,CASSTGTSGGNTIYF,TGTGCCAGCAGTACAGGGACCTCTGGGGGAAACACCATATATTTT
.,TRBV19,once,TRBJ2-6,CASSPVSSGANVLTF,TGTGCCAGTAGCCCGGTTAGCTCTGGGGCCAACGTCCTGACTTTC
TRBD1,TRBV30,.,TRBJ1-2,CAWSARTGSFSYGYTF,TGTGCCTGGAGTGCACGGACAGGGTCATTTTCATATGGCTACACCTTC
.,TRBV30,.,TRBJ2-5,CAWSAPGQETQYF,TGTGCCTGGAGTGCCCCGGGGCAAGAGACCCAGTACTTC
TRBD1,TRBV3-1/TRBV3-2,.,TRBJ1-2,CASSQHRGDGYTF,TGTGCCAGCAGCCAGCACAGGGGTGACGGCTACACCTTC
.,TRBV28,.,TRBJ2-2,CASSLFSGNTGELFF,TGTGCCAGCAGTTTATTTAGCGGGAACACCGGGGAGCTGTTTTTT
.,TRBV5-1,.,TRBJ1-1,CASSWAGMNTEAFF,TGCGCCAGTAGTTGGGCAGGGATGAACACTGAAGCTTTCTTT
.,TRBV6-5,.,TRBJ2-3,CASSYFPRASTDTQYF,TGTGCCAGCAGTTACTTTCCGCGTGCTAGCACAGATACGCAGTATTTT
.,TRBV7-9,.,TRBJ2-5,CASSPIYGPGTQYF,TGTGCCAGCAGCCCAATCTACGGTCCGGGGACCCAGTACTTC
TRBD1,TRBV28,.,TRBJ1-2,CASSYTHTGAYGYTF,TGTGCCAGCAGCTACACACACACAGGGGCCTATGGCTACACCTTC
TRBD1,TRBV5-1,.,TRBJ1-4,CASSRQGSYTNEKLFF,TGCGCCAGCAGCCGACAGGGAAGTTACACTAATGAAAAACTGTTTTTT
TRBD1,TRBV7-2,.,TRBJ2-7,CASSRTGTGFYEQYF,TGTGCCAGCAGCAGAACCGGGACAGGGTTTTACGAGCAGTACTTC
.,TRBV5-6,.,TRBJ2-7,CASSSRVRHEQYF,TGTGCCAGCAGCTCCAGGGTCCGCCACGAGCAGTACTTC
.,TRBV21-1,.,TRBJ1-3,CASSKGTGRNTIYF,TGTGCCAGCAGCAAAGGGACGGGAAGAAACACCATATATTTT
.,TRBV5-1,.,TRBJ1-4,CASSLVGAGEKLFF,TGCGCCAGCAGCTTGGTGGGGGCCGGTGAAAAACTGTTTTTT
.,TRBV30,.,TRBJ1-5,CAWSETGSDQPQHF,TGTGCCTGGAGCGAGACAGGTTCCGATCAGCCCCAGCATTTT
.,TRBV20-1,once,TRBJ2-1,CSARRGQFF,TGCAGTGCCAGAAGGGGGCAGTTCTTC
TRBD1,TRBV18,.,TRBJ1-5,CASSPTAGGVDQPQHF,TGTGCCAGCTCACCAACAGCAGGGGGCGTGGATCAGCCCCAGCATTTT
.,TRBV28,.,TRBJ1-1,CASTWNRDTEAFF,TGTGCCAGCACCTGGAACAGGGATACTGAAGCTTTCTTT
TRBD1,TRBV7-9,.,TRBJ1-1,CASSTRTGNTEAFF,TGTGCCAGCAGCACCCGGACAGGAAACACTGAAGCTTTCTTT
TRBD2,TRBV24-1,.,TRBJ2-1,CATSDPSGGADNEQFF,TGTGCCACCTCAGACCCCAGCGGGGGCGCGGACAATGAGCAGTTCTTC